Below, 12 T cell receptor beta chains from the same sample are listed, as sequenced in a study of human thymus T cells. TCRdb keeps only in-frame clones here, not all; method: immunoSEQ multiplex PCR. The sample carries some 57,000 clones, about 94% recorded once. The sequenced sample was blood. These receptors were collected from a boy less than two years old with a congenital heart defect but otherwise immunologically healthy.

This rearrangement joins TRBV28 to TRBJ2-7, with 7 bases fitting TRBD2. With V trimmed by 7 bases and J by 3 bases, 6 bases remained unmatched. The CDR3 length is 13 residues. The germline V gene encodes CDR1 MDHEN and CDR2 SYDVKM. The CDR3 is CASKRDYIYEQYF. In DNA, the CDR3 is TGTGCCAGCAAACGGGACTATATCTACGAGCAGTACTTC.

The chain combines TRBV21-1 with TRBJ2-7; the table calls TRBD2, which could not be checked here. TRBV21-1 is classified as a pseudogene. This CDR3 has 17 residues. CDR3 sequence (DNA): TGTGCCAGCAGCCCTAAGACTAGCGGGACCTACTCCTACGAGCAGTACTTC. Encoded protein: CASSPKTSGTYSYEQYF.

The chain carries TRBV6-5 and TRBJ2-1; D is unclear. This CDR3 has 16 residues. The V end was cut by 0 bases, the J end by 0 bases, with 9 bases between. Germline V gives CDR1 MNHEY, CDR2 SVGAGI. The CDR3 sequence: CASSYSGWGSYNEQFF. CDR3 coding DNA: TGTGCCAGCAGTTACTCTGGATGGGGCTCCTACAATGAGCAGTTCTTC.

This clone was recorded only once. This chain connects TRBV30 to TRBJ2-3; no definite D call. This CDR3 has 15 residues. Deletions cut 4 bases from V and 4 bases from J, with 18 bases between. In germline, CDR1 is GTSNPN, CDR2 SVGIG (reference sequence). CDR3 sequence reads: CAWTPGTIFPDTQYF. CDR3 nucleotides: TGTGCCTGGACTCCTGGCACTATTTTTCCAGATACGCAGTATTTT.

The chain couples TRBV2 to TRBJ2-3; D unresolved. The V gene lost 4 bases and the J gene lost 1 base, with 3 bases spanning the gap. The length of the CDR3 is 12 residues. Looked up from germline, CDR1 is SNHLY and CDR2 is FYNNEI. The CDR3 DNA reads TGTGCCAGCAGTGCAGGCACAGATACGCAGTATTTT. Protein: CASSAGTDTQYF.

This rearrangement joins TRBV7-2 to TRBJ2-2; 11 bases align to TRBD2. Unmatched junction bases numbered 4, after V lost 3 bases and J lost 4 bases. CDR1 SGHTA and CDR2 FQGNSA come from the germline V gene. This CDR3 is 16 amino acids long. The CDR3 protein is CASSFTSGGLTGELFF. The CDR3 DNA reads as TGTGCCAGCAGCTTCACTAGCGGGGGTCTCACCGGGGAGCTGTTTTTT. The full variable domain, its missing parts supplied by reference TRBV7-2 and TRBJ2-2, is GAGVSQSPSNKVTEKGKDVELRCDPISGHTALYWYRQSLGQGLEFLIYFQGNSAPDKSGLPSDRFSAERTGGSVSTLTIQRTQQEDSAVYLCASSFTSGGLTGELFFGEGSRLTVL.

The V and J genes are TRBV6-5 and TRBJ2-1, with D possibly matching TRBD1 (6 bases). Germline CDR1 and CDR2: MNHEY and SVGAGI. With 11 bases removed from V and 6 bases from J, the gap between germline ends came to 14 bases. The CDR3 spans 12 residues. Here the CDR3 reads CALGQSFNEQFF. DNA of the CDR3: TGTGCCCTAGGACAGTCTTTCAATGAGCAGTTCTTC.

The chain joins TRBV5-1 to TRBJ1-1, with D perhaps TRBD1 (6 bases). The CDR3 consists of 16 residues. The germline CDR1 and CDR2 sequences are SGHRS and YFSETQ. The V end was cut by 0 bases, the J end by 0 bases, with 12 bases between. The CDR3 DNA follows: TGCGCCAGCAGCTTGGGGCCGTGGACAGTGAACACTGAAGCTTTCTTT. Translated, it gives CASSLGPWTVNTEAFF.

V and J are TRBV5-4 and TRBJ2-1; D not certain. The CDR3 contains 15 residues. CDR1 and CDR2 (germline): SGHNT, YYREEE (reference sequence). V was clipped by 1 base and J by 0 bases, with 8 bases between them. In DNA, the CDR3 is TGTGCCAGCAGCTTGTTAAGGGACTCCTACAATGAGCAGTTCTTC. This gives the protein CASSLLRDSYNEQFF.

The V and J genes are TRBV27 and TRBJ1-1; no clear D gene. This CDR3 spans 13 amino acids. The V and J ends lost 7 bases and 1 base respectively, with 10 bases between them. Germline V gene data show CDR1 as MNHEY and CDR2 as SMNVEV (reference sequence). The CDR3 nucleotides are TGTGCCAGCACGCCGCCCGGGAACACTGAAGCTTTCTTT. It is translated as CASTPPGNTEAFF.

The chain recombines TRBV2 with TRBJ2-7, with TRBD1 matching over 10 bases. The germline V gene has CDR1 SNHLY and CDR2 FYNNEI. CDR3 length equals 14 residues. The ends lost 6 bases at V and 9 bases at J; junction bases unmatched: 11. CDR3 nucleotides: TGTGCCAGCAGGAGGGACAGGGGACGACTTGCGCAGTACTTC. It codes for CASRRDRGRLAQYF.

The V and J genes are TRBV19 and TRBJ2-1; 8 bases map to TRBD2. The CDR3 loop spans 16 amino acids. The ends lost 1 base at V and 6 bases at J; junction bases unmatched: 8. Germline lookup yields CDR1 LNHDA and CDR2 SQIVND (reference sequence). The CDR3 nucleotides are TGTGCCAGTAGTATAGTTGGACTAGCTCTTCCCAATGAGCAGTTCTTC. Translated, it gives CASSIVGLALPNEQFF.